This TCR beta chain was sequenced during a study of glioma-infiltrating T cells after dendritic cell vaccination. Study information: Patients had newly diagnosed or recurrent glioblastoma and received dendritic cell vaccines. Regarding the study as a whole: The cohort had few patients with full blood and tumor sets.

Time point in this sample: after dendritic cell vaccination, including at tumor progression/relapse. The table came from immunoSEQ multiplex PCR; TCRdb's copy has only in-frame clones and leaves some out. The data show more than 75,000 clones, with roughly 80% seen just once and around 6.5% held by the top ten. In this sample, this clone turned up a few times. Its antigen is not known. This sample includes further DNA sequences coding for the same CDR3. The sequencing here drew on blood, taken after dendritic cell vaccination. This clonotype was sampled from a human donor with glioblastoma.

CDR3 residues: CASSTGTGGTEAFF. The CDR3 region has the DNA TGTGCCAGCAGCACCGGGACAGGGGGCACTGAAGCTTTCTTT. The chain has TRBV27 and TRBJ1-1, with 11 bases fitting TRBD1. V lost 6 bases, J lost 4 bases, and 4 bases stayed unmatched. The CDR3 is made up of 14 amino acids. The germline gives CDR1 MNHEY, CDR2 SMNVEV (reference sequence).